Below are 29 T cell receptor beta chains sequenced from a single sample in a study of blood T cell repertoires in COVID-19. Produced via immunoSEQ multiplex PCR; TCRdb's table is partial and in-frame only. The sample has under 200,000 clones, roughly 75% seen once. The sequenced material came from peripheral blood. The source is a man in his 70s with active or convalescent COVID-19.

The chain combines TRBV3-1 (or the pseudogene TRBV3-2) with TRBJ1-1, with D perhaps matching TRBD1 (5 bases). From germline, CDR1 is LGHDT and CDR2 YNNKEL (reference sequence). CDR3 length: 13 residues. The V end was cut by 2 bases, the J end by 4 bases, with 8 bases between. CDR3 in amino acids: CASSQRGSTEAFF. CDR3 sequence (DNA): TGTGCCAGCAGCCAAAGGGGTTCCACTGAAGCTTTCTTT.

DNA of the CDR3: TGTGCCAGCAGTACCCCCCCCGGTGGTAACACTGAAGCTTTCTTT. Protein sequence: CASSTPPGGNTEAFF. The chain uses TRBV6-2 or TRBV6-3 and TRBJ1-1, with unresolved D. The CDR3 is made up of 15 amino acids. V lost 5 bases and J lost 2, with 15 bases in between. CDR1 is MNHEY, CDR2 SVGEGT, per germline.

CDR3 region: CASSLLTQGSGPNIQYF. The CDR3 DNA sequence: TGCGCCAGCAGCCTCCTAACTCAGGGGTCAGGGCCGAACATTCAGTACTTC. The V call is TRBV5-1, the J call TRBJ2-4; a weak D match, TRBD1 (6 bases). V was cut by 4 bases and J by 7 bases, with 24 bases left in between. The CDR3 runs 17 residues. CDR1 is SGHRS, CDR2 YFSETQ, per germline.

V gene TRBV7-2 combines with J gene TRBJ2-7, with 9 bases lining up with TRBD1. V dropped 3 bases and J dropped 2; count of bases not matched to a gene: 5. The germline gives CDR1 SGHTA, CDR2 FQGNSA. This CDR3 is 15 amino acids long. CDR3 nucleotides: TGTGCCAGCAGCTTGGGACAGGGAGACACCTACGAGCAGTACTTC. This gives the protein CASSLGQGDTYEQYF.

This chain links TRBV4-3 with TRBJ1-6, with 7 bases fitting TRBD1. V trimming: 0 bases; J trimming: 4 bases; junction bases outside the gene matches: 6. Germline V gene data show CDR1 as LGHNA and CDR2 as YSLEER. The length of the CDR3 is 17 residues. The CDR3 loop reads CASSQDLGTAYNSPLHF. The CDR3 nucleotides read TGCGCCAGCAGCCAAGATTTGGGGACAGCTTATAATTCACCCCTCCACTTT.

The CDR3 region has the DNA TGTGCCAGCAGTCTTGGACAGGGGTCGCACACCATATATTTT. Protein: CASSLGQGSHTIYF. The chain couples TRBV27 to TRBJ1-3, with 9 bases aligning to TRBD1. Germline V CDR1 and CDR2: MNHEY, SMNVEV (reference sequence). V trimming: 5 bases; J trimming: 8 bases; junction bases outside the gene matches: 7. The CDR3 spans 14 residues.

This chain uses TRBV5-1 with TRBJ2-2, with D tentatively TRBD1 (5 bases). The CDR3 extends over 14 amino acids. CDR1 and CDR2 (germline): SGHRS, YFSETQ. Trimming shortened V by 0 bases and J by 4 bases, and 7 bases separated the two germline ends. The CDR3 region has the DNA TGCGCCAGCAGCTTGGGACAGTCCACCGGGGAGCTGTTTTTT. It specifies CASSLGQSTGELFF.

The CDR3 sequence: CASSLPPGTSGSTDTQYF. The CDR3 DNA follows: TGTGCCAGCAGCTTACCACCCGGGACTAGCGGCAGCACAGATACGCAGTATTTT. The J gene is TRBJ2-3, the V gene TRBV7-9; 11 bases agree with TRBD2. This CDR3 has 18 amino acids. The germline V gene has CDR1 SEHNR and CDR2 FQNEAQ (reference sequence). Trimming cost V 2 bases and J 0 bases; bases outside gene matches: 7. The whole variable domain, filled in from reference TRBV7-9 and TRBJ2-3, reads DTGVSQNPRHKITKRGQNVTFRCDPISEHNRLYWYRQTLGQGPEFLTYFQNEAQLEKSRLLSDRFSAERPKGSFSTLEIQRTEQGDSAMYLCASSLPPGTSGSTDTQYFGPGTRLTVL.

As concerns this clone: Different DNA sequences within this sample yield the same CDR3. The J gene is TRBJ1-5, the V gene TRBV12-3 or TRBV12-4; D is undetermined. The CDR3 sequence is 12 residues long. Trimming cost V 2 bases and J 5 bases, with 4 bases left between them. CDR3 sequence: CASSLSDQPQHF. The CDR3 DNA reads TGTGCCAGCAGTTTATCCGATCAGCCCCAGCATTTT.

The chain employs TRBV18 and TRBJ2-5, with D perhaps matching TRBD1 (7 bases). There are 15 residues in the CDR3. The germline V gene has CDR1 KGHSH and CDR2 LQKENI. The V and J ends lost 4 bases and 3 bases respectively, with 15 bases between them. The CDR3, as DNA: TGTGCCAGCTCACAAATCAGGGGGGCTGAAGAGACCCAGTACTTC. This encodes CASSQIRGAEETQYF.

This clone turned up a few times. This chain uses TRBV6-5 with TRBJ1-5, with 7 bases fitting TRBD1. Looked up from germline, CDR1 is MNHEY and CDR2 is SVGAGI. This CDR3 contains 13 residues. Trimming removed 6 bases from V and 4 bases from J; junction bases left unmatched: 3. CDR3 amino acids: CASRQGTNQPQHF. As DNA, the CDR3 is TGTGCCAGCAGACAGGGGACTAATCAGCCCCAGCATTTT.

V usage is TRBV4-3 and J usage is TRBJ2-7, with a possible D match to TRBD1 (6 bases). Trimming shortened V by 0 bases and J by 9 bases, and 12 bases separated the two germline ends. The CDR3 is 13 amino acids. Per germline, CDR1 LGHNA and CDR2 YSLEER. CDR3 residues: CASSQDQGHGQYF. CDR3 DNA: TGCGCCAGCAGCCAAGACCAGGGGCACGGGCAGTACTTC.

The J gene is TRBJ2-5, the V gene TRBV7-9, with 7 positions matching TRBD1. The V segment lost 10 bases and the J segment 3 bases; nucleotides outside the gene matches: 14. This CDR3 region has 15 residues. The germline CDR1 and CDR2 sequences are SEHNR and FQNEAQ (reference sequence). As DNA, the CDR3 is TGTGCCACCTCGAGGGGGCGGGTGAAGGAAGAGACCCAGTACTTC. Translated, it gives CATSRGRVKEETQYF.

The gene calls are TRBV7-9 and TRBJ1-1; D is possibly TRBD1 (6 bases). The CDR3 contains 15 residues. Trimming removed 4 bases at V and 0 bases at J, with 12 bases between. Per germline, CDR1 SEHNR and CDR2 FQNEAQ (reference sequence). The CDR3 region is CASSSTGQLNTEAFF. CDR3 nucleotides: TGTGCCAGCAGCTCGACCGGACAGCTGAACACTGAAGCTTTCTTT.

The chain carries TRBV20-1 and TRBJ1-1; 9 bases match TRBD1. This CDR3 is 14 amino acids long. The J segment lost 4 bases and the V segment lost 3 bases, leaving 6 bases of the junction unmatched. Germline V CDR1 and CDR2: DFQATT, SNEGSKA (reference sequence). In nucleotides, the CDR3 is TGCAGTGCTAGTAAAGGACAGGGGAGCACTGAAGCTTTCTTT. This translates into CSASKGQGSTEAFF.

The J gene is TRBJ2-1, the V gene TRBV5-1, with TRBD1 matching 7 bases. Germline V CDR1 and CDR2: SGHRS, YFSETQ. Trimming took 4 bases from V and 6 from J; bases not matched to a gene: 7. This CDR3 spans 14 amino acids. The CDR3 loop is CASSTQTGFNEQFF. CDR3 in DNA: TGCGCCAGCAGCACCCAGACAGGGTTCAATGAGCAGTTCTTC.

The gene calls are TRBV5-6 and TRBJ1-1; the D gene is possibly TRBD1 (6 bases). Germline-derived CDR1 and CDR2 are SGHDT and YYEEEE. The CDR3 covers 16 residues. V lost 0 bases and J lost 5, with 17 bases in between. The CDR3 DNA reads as TGTGCCAGCAGCTTGGGTCCGACATGGGGGCATACTGAAGCTTTCTTT. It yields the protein CASSLGPTWGHTEAFF.

CDR3 sequence: CASSQGGADSPLHF. CDR3 nucleotide sequence: TGTGCCAGCAGCCAAGGGGGAGCGGATTCACCCCTCCACTTT. V usage is TRBV3-1 (or the pseudogene TRBV3-2) and J usage is TRBJ1-6; D gene unclear. This CDR3 contains 14 residues. V dropped 1 base and J dropped 8 bases, with 9 bases sitting between them. Germline values: CDR1 LGHDT, CDR2 YNNKEL (reference sequence).

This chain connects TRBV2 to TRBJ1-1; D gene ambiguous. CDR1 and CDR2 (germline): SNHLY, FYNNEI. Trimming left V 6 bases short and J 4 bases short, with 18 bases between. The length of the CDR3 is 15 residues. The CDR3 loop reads CASSLSPGSTTEAFF. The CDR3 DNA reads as TGTGCCAGCAGCCTATCCCCAGGAAGCACCACTGAAGCTTTCTTT.

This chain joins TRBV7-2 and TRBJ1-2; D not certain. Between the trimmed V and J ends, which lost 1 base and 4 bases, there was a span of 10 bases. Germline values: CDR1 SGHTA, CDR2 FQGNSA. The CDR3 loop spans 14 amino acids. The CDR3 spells CASSLERAFYGYTF. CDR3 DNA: TGTGCCAGCAGCTTAGAGAGAGCCTTCTATGGCTACACCTTC.

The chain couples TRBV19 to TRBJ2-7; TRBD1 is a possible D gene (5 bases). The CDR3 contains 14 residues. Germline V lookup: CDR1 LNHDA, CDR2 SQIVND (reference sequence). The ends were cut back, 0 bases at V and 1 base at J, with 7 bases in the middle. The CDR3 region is CASSIDDSSYEQYF. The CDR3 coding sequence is TGTGCCAGTAGTATAGATGACAGTTCCTACGAGCAGTACTTC.

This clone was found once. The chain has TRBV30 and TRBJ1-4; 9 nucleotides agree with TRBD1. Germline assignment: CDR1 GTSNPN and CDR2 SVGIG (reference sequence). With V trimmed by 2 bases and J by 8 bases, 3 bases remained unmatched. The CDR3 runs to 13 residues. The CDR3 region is CAWSPTGGEKLFF. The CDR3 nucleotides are TGTGCCTGGAGTCCTACAGGGGGCGAAAAACTGTTTTTT.

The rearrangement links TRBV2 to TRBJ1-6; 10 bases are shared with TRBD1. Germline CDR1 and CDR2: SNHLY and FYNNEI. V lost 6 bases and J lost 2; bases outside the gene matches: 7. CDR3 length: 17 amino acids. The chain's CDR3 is CASRSSGTGAYNSPLHF. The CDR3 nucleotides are TGTGCCAGCAGGTCATCCGGGACAGGGGCCTATAATTCACCCCTCCACTTT.

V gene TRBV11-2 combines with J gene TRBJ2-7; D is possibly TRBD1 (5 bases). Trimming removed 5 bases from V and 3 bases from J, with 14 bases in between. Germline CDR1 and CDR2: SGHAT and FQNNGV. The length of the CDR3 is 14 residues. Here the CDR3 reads CASSAATGFYEQYF. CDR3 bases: TGTGCCAGCAGCGCGGCCACAGGATTCTACGAGCAGTACTTC.

DNA for the CDR3: TGTGCCAGCAGCGACAGAACTAGCACAGATACGCAGTATTTT. This sequence encodes CASSDRTSTDTQYF. The chain employs TRBV2 and TRBJ2-3, with D perhaps matching TRBD1 (5 bases). V was pared by 6 bases and J by 0 bases, with 10 bases between. The CDR3 consists of 14 residues. Germline V gives CDR1 SNHLY, CDR2 FYNNEI. The whole variable domain, remainder taken from reference TRBV2 and TRBJ2-3, is EPEVTQTPSHQVTQMGQEVILRCVPISNHLYFYWYRQILGQKVEFLVSFYNNEISEKSEIFDDQFSVERPDGSNFTLKIRSTKLEDSAMYFCASSDRTSTDTQYFGPGTRLTVL.

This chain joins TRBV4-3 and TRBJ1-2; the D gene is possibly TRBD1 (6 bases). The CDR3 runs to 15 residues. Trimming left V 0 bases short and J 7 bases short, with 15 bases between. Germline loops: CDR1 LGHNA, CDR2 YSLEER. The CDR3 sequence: CASSQDGQGYGGYTF. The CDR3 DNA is TGCGCCAGCAGCCAAGATGGTCAGGGGTACGGTGGCTACACCTTC.

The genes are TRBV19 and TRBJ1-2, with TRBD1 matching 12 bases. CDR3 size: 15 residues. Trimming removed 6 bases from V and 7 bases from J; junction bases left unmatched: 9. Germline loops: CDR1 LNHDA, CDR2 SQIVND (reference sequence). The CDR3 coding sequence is TGTGCCAGTAGGCATTCCCGGGACAGGGGGCTTGGCTACACCTTC. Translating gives CASRHSRDRGLGYTF.

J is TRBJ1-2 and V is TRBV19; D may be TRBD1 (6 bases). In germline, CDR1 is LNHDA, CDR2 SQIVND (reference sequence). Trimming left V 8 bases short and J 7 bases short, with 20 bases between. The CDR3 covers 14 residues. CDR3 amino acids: CASLTGHSRSGYTF. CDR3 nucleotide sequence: TGTGCCAGTCTTACGGGACACTCAAGATCTGGCTACACCTTC.

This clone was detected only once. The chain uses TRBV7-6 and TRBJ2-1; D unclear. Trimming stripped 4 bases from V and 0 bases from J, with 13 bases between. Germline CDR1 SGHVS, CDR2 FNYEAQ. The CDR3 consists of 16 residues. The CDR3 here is CASSSTLPSSYNEQFF. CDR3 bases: TGTGCCAGCAGCTCCACCTTACCGAGCTCCTACAATGAGCAGTTCTTC.